The 8 T cell receptor beta chains below were found in one sample sequenced in a study of CD8 T cells in ankylosing spondylitis. MiXCR was run by TCRdb on the 5' RACE reads, yielding one entry per CDR3 protein. The table lists almost 400,000 distinct CDR3 sequences, 20% to 25% of them singletons, with about a sixth in the top ten. For these TCRs, the target antigens are not known. Study conclusions and caveats: Seemingly characteristic of ankylosing spondylitis blood was a TCR beta motif consisting of under ten highly homologous variants.

The material sequenced was blood, either unsorted or a sorted T cell fraction (not recorded which). The receptors were sampled from a male donor with ankylosing spondylitis.

The CDR3 DNA reads TGTGCCAGCAGTTTCTTTACTGGAAACACCATATATTTT. Its translation: CASSFFTGNTIYF. The V gene is TRBV6-6, the J gene TRBJ1-3, with unresolved D. The germline CDR1 and CDR2 sequences are MNHNY and SVGAGI (reference sequence). There are 13 residues in the CDR3. V was trimmed by 4 bases and J by 2 bases, leaving 6 bases between them.

Only a few counts were recorded for this clonotype. This chain joins TRBV18 and TRBJ2-3, with a weak D call TRBD1 (5 bases). CDR1 and CDR2 (germline): KGHSH, LQKENI. The CDR3 extends over 15 amino acids. With 1 base removed from V and 0 bases from J, the gap between germline ends came to 8 bases. The CDR3 loop is CASSPQGFSTDTQYF. The CDR3 region has the DNA TGTGCCAGCTCACCACAGGGGTTTAGCACAGATACGCAGTATTTT. The full variable domain, completed using reference TRBV18 and TRBJ2-3, is NAGVMQNPRHLVRRRGQEARLRCSPMKGHSHVYWYRQLPEEGLKFMVYLQKENIIDESGMPKERFSAEFPKEGPSILRIQQVVRGDSAAYFCASSPQGFSTDTQYFGPGTRLTVL.

The chain has TRBV14 and TRBJ2-7; 9 nucleotides line up with TRBD1. The CDR3 length is 14 residues. From germline, CDR1 is SGHDN and CDR2 FVKESK. The trim removed 1 base at V and 2 bases at J, leaving 0 bases unmatched. CDR3 region: CASSQGTGAYEQYF. The CDR3 DNA is TGTGCCAGCAGCCAAGGGACAGGGGCCTACGAGCAGTACTTC.

CDR3: CASTTGTGELFF. CDR3 sequence (DNA): TGTGCCAGCACTACGGGCACCGGGGAGCTGTTTTTT. This chain connects TRBV6-2 or TRBV6-3 to TRBJ2-2; D unresolved. The germline gives CDR1 MNHEY, CDR2 SVGEGT. The CDR3 loop spans 12 amino acids. V gave up 7 bases and J gave up 4 bases, with 7 bases separating them.

This clonotype has only one observation. The V call is TRBV5-1, the J call TRBJ2-3, with D possibly called TRBD1 or TRBD2 (5 bases each). The CDR3 runs 14 residues. The V gene lost 7 bases and the J gene lost 3 bases, with 15 bases spanning the gap. Germline-derived CDR1 and CDR2 are SGHRS and YFSETQ. The CDR3 DNA is TGCGCCAGCGGGGCCGGGACGAGGACAGATACGCAGTATTTT. It is translated as CASGAGTRTDTQYF.

This chain uses TRBV7-6 with TRBJ2-5; no clear D. This CDR3 is 13 amino acids long. CDR1 is SGHVS, CDR2 FNYEAQ, per germline. The V gene lost 5 bases and the J gene lost 3 bases, with 10 bases spanning the gap. CDR3 nucleotides: TGTGCCAGCAGCACCCCGCTGGAAGAGACCCAGTACTTC. This encodes CASSTPLEETQYF.

J is TRBJ2-7 and V is TRBV11-1; either TRBD1 or TRBD2 may fit D (5 bases each). V was shortened by 5 bases and J by 6 bases, with 14 bases between the two germline ends. This CDR3 is built from 13 residues. The germline V gene encodes CDR1 SGHAT and CDR2 FQDESV (reference sequence). The CDR3 sequence: CASSPFVGGEQYF. The CDR3 DNA reads TGTGCCAGCAGCCCTTTTGTTGGGGGCGAGCAGTACTTC.

This chain joins TRBV28 and TRBJ2-7; D possibly corresponds to TRBD2 (6 bases). CDR1 and CDR2 from the germline V gene are MDHEN and SYDVKM. This CDR3 region has 16 residues. V gave up 6 bases and J gave up 3 bases, with 21 bases separating them. The CDR3 region has the DNA TGTGCCAGCAGACCTCCCCTCGGGGGAGGATTCTACGAGCAGTACTTC. Encoded protein: CASRPPLGGGFYEQYF.